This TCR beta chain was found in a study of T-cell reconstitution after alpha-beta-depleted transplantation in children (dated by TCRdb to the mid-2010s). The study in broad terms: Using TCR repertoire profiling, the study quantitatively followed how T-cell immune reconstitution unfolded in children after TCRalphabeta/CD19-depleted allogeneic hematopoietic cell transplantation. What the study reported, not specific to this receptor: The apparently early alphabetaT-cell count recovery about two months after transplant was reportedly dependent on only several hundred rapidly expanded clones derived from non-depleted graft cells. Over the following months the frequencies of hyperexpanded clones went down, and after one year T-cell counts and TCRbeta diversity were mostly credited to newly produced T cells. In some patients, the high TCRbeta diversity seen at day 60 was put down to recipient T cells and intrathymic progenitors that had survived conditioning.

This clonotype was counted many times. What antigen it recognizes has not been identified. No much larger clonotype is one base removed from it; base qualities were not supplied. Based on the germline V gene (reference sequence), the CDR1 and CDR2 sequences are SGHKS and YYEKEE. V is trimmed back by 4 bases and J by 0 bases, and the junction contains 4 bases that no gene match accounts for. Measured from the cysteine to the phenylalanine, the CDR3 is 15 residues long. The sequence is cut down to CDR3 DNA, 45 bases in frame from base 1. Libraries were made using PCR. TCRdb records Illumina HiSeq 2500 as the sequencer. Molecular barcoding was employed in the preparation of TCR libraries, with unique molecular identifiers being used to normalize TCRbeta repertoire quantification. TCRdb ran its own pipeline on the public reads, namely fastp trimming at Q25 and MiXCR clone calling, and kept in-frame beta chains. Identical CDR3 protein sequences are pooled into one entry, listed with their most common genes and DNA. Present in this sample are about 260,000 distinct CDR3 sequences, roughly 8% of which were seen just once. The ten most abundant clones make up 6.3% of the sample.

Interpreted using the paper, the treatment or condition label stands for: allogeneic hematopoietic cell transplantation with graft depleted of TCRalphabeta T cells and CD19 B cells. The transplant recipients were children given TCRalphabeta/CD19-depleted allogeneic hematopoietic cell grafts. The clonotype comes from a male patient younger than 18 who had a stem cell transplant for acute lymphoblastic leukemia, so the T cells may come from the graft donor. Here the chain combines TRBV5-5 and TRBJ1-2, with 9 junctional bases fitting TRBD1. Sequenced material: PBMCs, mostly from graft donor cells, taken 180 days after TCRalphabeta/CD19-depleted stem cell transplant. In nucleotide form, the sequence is TGTGCCAGCAGCCTGGGGACAGGGTCTAACTATGGCTACACCTTC. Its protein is CASSLGTGSNYGYTF.